These T cell receptor beta chains were read from a single sample in a study of beta chain features in type 1 diabetes. The repertoire was sequenced with immunoSEQ multiplex PCR; TCRdb's copy has only in-frame clones and lacks some. The data contain some 44,000 clones, 51% of them seen just once; the ten biggest clones take up 2.1%. The sequenced sample was Tregs from blood. The origin of the receptors is a woman aged 18-29 years in good health. The CDR3 runs from the conserved cysteine through the conserved F or W. The D gene is left open where the match is weak. Clone size, where shown, is once, few, many, or a class for clones that have expanded.

J gene,V gene,clone size,D gene,CDR3 protein,CDR3 DNA
TRBJ2-7,TRBV5-1,NA,TRBD2,CASSLTSGRARTYEQYF,TGCGCCAGCAGCTTAACTAGCGGGAGGGCCAGGACCTACGAGCAGTACTTC
TRBJ1-2,TRBV6-1,NA,TRBD1,CASSGTGGVEGYTF,TGTGCCAGCAGTGGGACAGGGGGCGTAGAAGGCTACACCTTC
TRBJ2-3,TRBV6-1,NA,NA,CASRDSQPDTQYF,TGTGCCAGCAGGGACAGTCAACCAGATACGCAGTATTTT
TRBJ2-7,TRBV30,few,TRBD1,CAWNRGNEQYF,TGTGCCTGGAACAGGGGTAACGAGCAGTACTTC
TRBJ2-7,TRBV30,NA,TRBD1,CAWSDRGSSYEQYF,TGTGCCTGGAGTGACAGGGGTTCGTCCTACGAGCAGTACTTC
TRBJ1-1,TRBV25-1,NA,TRBD1,CASSLLGQGATEAFF,TGTGCCAGCAGCTTGCTGGGACAGGGTGCCACTGAAGCTTTCTTT
TRBJ1-5,TRBV30,NA,TRBD1,CAWAGTGGSQPQHF,TGTGCCTGGGCCGGGACAGGGGGCTCTCAGCCCCAGCATTTT
TRBJ2-7,TRBV19,NA,TRBD1,CASSLLGQVHEQYF,TGTGCCAGTAGTCTCTTGGGACAGGTCCACGAGCAGTACTTC
TRBJ1-5,TRBV28,NA,NA,CASSLRRHQPQHF,TGTGCCAGCAGTTTGAGGCGGCATCAGCCCCAGCATTTT
TRBJ1-5,TRBV30,NA,TRBD1,CAWSSGGTQPQHF,TGTGCCTGGAGCTCAGGGGGAACTCAGCCCCAGCATTTT
TRBJ2-7,TRBV5-1,NA,TRBD1,CASSLGQGDGYEQYF,TGCGCCAGCAGCTTGGGACAGGGGGACGGCTACGAGCAGTACTTC
TRBJ2-7,TRBV18,NA,NA,CASSPGGPVYEQYF,TGTGCCAGCTCACCGGGGGGGCCGGTGTACGAGCAGTACTTC
TRBJ2-5,TRBV7-2,NA,NA,CASSLERLGTQYF,TGTGCCAGCAGCCTAGAACGCCTAGGGACCCAGTACTTC
TRBJ2-7,TRBV6-5,NA,TRBD2,CASSYGRGDYEQYF,TGTGCCAGCAGTTACGGGAGGGGCGACTACGAGCAGTACTTC
TRBJ1-5,TRBV6-5,few,NA,CASRTPGDQPQHF,TGTGCCAGCAGGACACCAGGTGATCAGCCCCAGCATTTT
TRBJ1-1,TRBV18,NA,NA,CASSPRDSGNTEAFF,TGTGCCAGCTCACCACGGGACTCGGGGAACACTGAAGCTTTCTTT
TRBJ1-5,TRBV4-1,NA,NA,CASSQVLGFSNQPQHF,TGCGCCAGCAGCCAAGTTCTGGGCTTTAGCAATCAGCCCCAGCATTTT
TRBJ2-7,TRBV2,NA,TRBD2,CASSPNLAGGRLSYEQYF,TGTGCCAGCAGCCCGAATTTAGCGGGAGGGCGCCTTTCCTACGAGCAGTACTTC
TRBJ2-3,TRBV7-6,NA,TRBD2,CASSFNPTSGRSTDTQYF,TGTGCCAGCAGCTTTAATCCGACTAGCGGTAGGAGCACAGATACGCAGTATTTT
TRBJ2-2,TRBV28,once,NA,CASSTPGRAYTGELFF,TGTGCCAGCAGTACCCCGGGAAGGGCCTACACCGGGGAGCTGTTTTTT
TRBJ1-1,TRBV4-1,NA,TRBD1,CASSQAPGQGATEAFF,TGCGCCAGCAGCCAAGCCCCGGGACAGGGGGCCACTGAAGCTTTCTTT
TRBJ2-3,TRBV7-9,few,TRBD2,CASSLLAGGPVDTQYF,TGTGCCAGCAGCCTCTTAGCGGGAGGGCCTGTAGATACGCAGTATTTT
TRBJ2-1,TRBV10-2,NA,NA,CASSLFRVAAYNEQFF,TGCGCCAGCAGCCTTTTCAGGGTCGCTGCCTACAATGAGCAGTTCTTC
TRBJ2-5,TRBV7-2,NA,TRBD2,CASSPGLAGSKTQYF,TGTGCCAGCAGCCCCGGACTAGCGGGTTCAAAGACCCAGTACTTC
TRBJ1-1,TRBV28,few,NA,CASSFGAWTEAFF,TGTGCCAGCAGTTTTGGAGCCTGGACTGAAGCTTTCTTT
TRBJ1-1,TRBV5-1,NA,TRBD1,CASSGGTGKAFF,TGCGCCAGCAGCGGAGGGACAGGCAAAGCTTTCTTT
TRBJ1-5,TRBV19,NA,NA,CASKEGSNQPQHF,TGTGCCAGTAAGGAGGGTAGCAATCAGCCCCAGCATTTT
TRBJ2-7,TRBV6-5,few,TRBD2,CASSYTGGTSAHEQYF,TGTGCCAGCAGTTACACGGGCGGGACTAGTGCCCACGAGCAGTACTTC
TRBJ1-1,TRBV2,NA,NA,CASTGWTEAFF,TGTGCCAGTACAGGATGGACTGAAGCTTTCTTT
TRBJ2-7,TRBV9,NA,TRBD2,CASSAGLAGEQYF,TGTGCCAGCAGCGCCGGACTAGCGGGGGAGCAGTACTTC
TRBJ2-1,TRBV7-9,NA,TRBD1,CASSLYRQGAKGNEQFF,TGTGCCAGCAGCTTATATCGTCAGGGGGCGAAGGGCAATGAGCAGTTCTTC
TRBJ1-6,TRBV2,NA,TRBD1,CAITYRDRGTPLHF,TGTGCCATAACATACCGGGACAGGGGGACACCCCTCCACTTT
TRBJ2-1,TRBV2,NA,TRBD1,CASLQGTYNEQFF,TGTGCCAGCCTACAGGGGACGTACAATGAGCAGTTCTTC
TRBJ1-1,TRBV18,NA,NA,CASSPGTTGTEAFF,TGTGCCAGCTCACCCGGGACAACGGGAACTGAAGCTTTCTTT
TRBJ1-3,TRBV6-6,few,NA,CASSYGREYSGNTIYF,TGTGCCAGCAGTTACGGGAGGGAGTATTCGGGAAACACCATATATTTT
TRBJ1-5,TRBV30,NA,NA,CAWSKSTHSNQPQHF,TGTGCCTGGAGTAAATCGACACATAGCAATCAGCCCCAGCATTTT